These 8 T cell receptor beta chains share one sample of origin, sequenced in a study of T cells after yellow fever vaccination. Each CDR3 protein gets one entry after TCRdb re-called the 5' RACE reads with MiXCR. In the table there are about 340,000 distinct CDR3 sequences, 3.5% to 4.5% of which are singletons. Sequences were derived from PBMCs, sampled 5 days after the yellow fever booster vaccination. The receptors stem from a young man who received the YFV17D yellow fever vaccine.

V is TRBV4-3 and J is TRBJ1-6, with 7 bases fitting TRBD1. CDR1 LGHNA and CDR2 YSLEER come from the germline V gene. V dropped 4 bases and J dropped 9; count of bases not matched to a gene: 21. The length of the CDR3 is 19 residues. CDR3 protein: CASSLRYRGIRDSSSPLHF. The DNA for the CDR3 is TGCGCCAGCAGCCTCCGATATAGGGGAATCCGGGACAGCAGTTCACCCCTCCACTTT.

This clonotype has more than one count but fewer than ten. The chain combines TRBV7-9 with TRBJ2-2, with no clear D. CDR3 size: 13 residues. The germline V gene encodes CDR1 SEHNR and CDR2 FQNEAQ (reference sequence). Trimming removed 5 bases from V and 5 bases from J, with 9 bases in between. The CDR3 nucleotides are TGTGCCAGCAGCCCCATGTGGACCGGGGAGCTGTTTTTT. Amino acid sequence: CASSPMWTGELFF.

This clonotype appeared a few times. This chain's CDR3 is CASSTADTQYF. DNA for the CDR3: TGTGCCAGCTCTACGGCCGATACGCAGTATTTT. This chain joins TRBV18 and TRBJ2-3; D is unclear. Germline V gene lookup returns CDR1 KGHSH and CDR2 LQKENI. Trimming removed 6 bases from V and 6 bases from J, with 7 bases in between. The CDR3 contains 11 residues.

This chain joins TRBV29-1 and TRBJ1-2; D not certain. The germline gives CDR1 SQVTM, CDR2 ANQGSEA. The CDR3 consists of 11 residues. Trimming cost V 6 bases and J 7 bases, with 12 bases left between them. The CDR3 DNA sequence: TGCAGCGTGGAGGATCGCCTTGGCTACACCTTC. It encodes CSVEDRLGYTF.

There are many counts of this clonotype. The rearrangement uses TRBV6-2 or TRBV6-3 and TRBJ1-2; D perhaps matches TRBD1 (5 bases). Germline CDR1 MNHEY, CDR2 SVGEGT. This CDR3 is built from 13 residues. Between the trimmed V and J ends, which lost 7 bases and 4 bases, there was a span of 13 bases. The DNA for the CDR3 is TGTGCCAGCACCGACCGGGACGCCTATGGCTACACCTTC. Amino acids: CASTDRDAYGYTF.

This clonotype showed up just a few times. The genes are TRBV12-3 or TRBV12-4 and TRBJ1-6, with 8 positions matching TRBD1. V was pared by 3 bases and J by 0 bases, with 1 base of the junction left unmatched. The CDR3 totals 16 residues. CDR3 in amino acids: CASSLDRVSYNSPLHF. CDR3 DNA: TGTGCCAGCAGTTTGGACAGGGTCTCCTATAATTCACCCCTCCACTTT.

The V and J genes are TRBV6-5 and TRBJ2-3; TRBD2 agrees at 13 bases. Germline CDR1 MNHEY, CDR2 SVGAGI. This CDR3 region has 16 residues. The trim removed 4 bases at V and 11 bases at J, leaving 12 bases unmatched. The CDR3 nucleotides read TGTGCCAGCAGTTCTTCCGGGACTAGCGGGATATCAGGGCAGTATTTT. Protein: CASSSSGTSGISGQYF.

This clonotype was recorded a few times. This chain joins TRBV6-2 or TRBV6-3 and TRBJ2-3; 9 bases align to TRBD2. The CDR3 covers 16 residues. The germline CDR1 and CDR2 sequences are MNHEY and SVGEGT. Trimming at V came to 6 bases and at J to 5 bases, leaving 12 bases not matched to a gene. CDR3 in DNA: TGTGCCAGCAGCCATAGAGTAGCGGGGGACCGAGATACGCAGTATTTT. This encodes CASSHRVAGDRDTQYF.